The 27 T cell receptor beta chains given below trace back to one sample, sequenced in a study of identical twins. MiXCR, applied by TCRdb to the 5' RACE reads, yields one record per CDR3 protein. The table has 450,000 to 600,000 distinct CDR3 sequences, about 22% seen once. This same sample was also part of a study on yellow fever vaccine responses in identical twins.

The sequencing sample was made of CD4+ T cells sorted from blood. The receptors shown here come from a woman under 30 in good health.

The rearrangement joins TRBV13 to TRBJ1-6; 10 bases line up with TRBD1. The trim removed 3 bases at V and 8 bases at J, leaving 13 bases unmatched. In germline, CDR1 is PRHDT, CDR2 FYEKMQ (reference sequence). This CDR3 spans 18 amino acids. The CDR3 spells CASSLDRGMVGGDSPLHF. DNA for the CDR3: TGTGCCAGCAGCTTGGACAGGGGGATGGTGGGTGGTGATTCACCCCTCCACTTT.

This chain joins TRBV20-1 and TRBJ1-3, with 7 bases identical to TRBD1. The CDR3 has 14 amino acids. CDR1 and CDR2 from the germline V gene are DFQATT and SNEGSKA (reference sequence). V was pared by 5 bases and J by 0 bases, with 4 bases of the junction left unmatched. CDR3 DNA sequence: TGCAGTGCTCCTACAGGGGCCTCTGGAAACACCATATATTTT. It codes for CSAPTGASGNTIYF.

The V and J genes are TRBV20-1 and TRBJ2-1; the match to TRBD1 covers 9 bases. Germline CDR1 reads DFQATT; CDR2 reads SNEGSKA (reference sequence). The CDR3 length is 13 residues. V trimming: 8 bases; J trimming: 4 bases; junction bases outside the gene matches: 6. The CDR3, as DNA: TGCAGTTCGGACAGGGGAAATTACAATGAGCAGTTCTTC. This sequence encodes CSSDRGNYNEQFF.

This clonotype came up a few times. The V gene is TRBV2, the J gene TRBJ2-7, with D maybe TRBD2 (7 bases). CDR1 and CDR2 (germline): SNHLY, FYNNEI. Trimming removed 4 bases at V and 4 bases at J, with 11 bases between. The CDR3 spans 13 residues. The CDR3 loop reads CASSGRGAYEQYF. As DNA, the CDR3 is TGTGCCAGCAGTGGTCGGGGGGCATACGAGCAGTACTTC.

This chain uses TRBV12-3 or TRBV12-4 with TRBJ2-1, with TRBD2 as a possible D gene (7 bases). CDR3 length: 15 residues. Trimming took off 3 bases at V and 3 bases at J, with 12 bases between the two ends. The CDR3 loop is CASSFGGGSYNEQFF. CDR3 sequence (DNA): TGTGCCAGCAGTTTCGGGGGCGGGAGCTACAATGAGCAGTTCTTC.

This chain links TRBV3-1 with TRBJ2-3; 11 bases are a match to TRBD2. The CDR3 contains 15 residues. The J segment lost 7 bases and the V segment lost 1 base, leaving 4 bases of the junction unmatched. Germline values: CDR1 LGHDT, CDR2 YNNKEL (reference sequence). The CDR3 sequence is CASSQGLAGPNTQYF. The DNA of the CDR3 is TGTGCCAGCAGCCAAGGACTAGCGGGGCCTAATACGCAGTATTTT.

The CDR3 DNA reads TGTGCCAGCAGAAAAACAGGCCAAGAGACCCAGTACTTC. This encodes CASRKTGQETQYF. This chain connects TRBV14 to TRBJ2-5, with D perhaps TRBD1 (5 bases). Trimming pared 6 bases from V and 1 base from J, leaving 9 bases between. CDR3 length: 13 residues. Germline V gene sequence: CDR1 SGHDN, CDR2 FVKESK. Together with reference TRBV14 and TRBJ2-5, the CDR3 gives the full variable domain: EAGVTQFPSHSVIEKGQTVTLRCDPISGHDNLYWYRRVMGKEIKFLLHFVKESKQDESGMPNNRFLAERTGGTYSTLKVQPAELEDSGVYFCASRKTGQETQYFGPGTRLLVL.

This clonotype has a handful of counts. This chain's CDR3 is CAISESPAGGGKLFF. In nucleotides, the CDR3 is TGTGCCATCAGTGAGTCGCCCGCAGGAGGGGGAAAACTGTTTTTT. This chain uses TRBV10-3 with TRBJ1-4; perhaps TRBD1 as D (6 bases). The ends were cut back, 0 bases at V and 10 bases at J, with 15 bases in the middle. Germline V gene lookup returns CDR1 ENHRY and CDR2 SYGVKD. The CDR3 has 15 residues.

This clonotype was recorded many times. The CDR3 DNA follows: TGTGCCAGCAGTGGTGCTAGATACAATGAGCAGTTCTTC. Translated, it gives CASSGARYNEQFF. J is TRBJ2-1 and V is TRBV7-2; D is unresolved. Looked up from germline, CDR1 is SGHTA and CDR2 is FQGNSA. This CDR3 region has 13 residues. V shed 6 bases and J shed 4 bases, with 10 bases lying between them. The whole variable domain, remainder taken from reference TRBV7-2 and TRBJ2-1, is GAGVSQSPSNKVTEKGKDVELRCDPISGHTALYWYRQSLGQGLEFLIYFQGNSAPDKSGLPSDRFSAERTGGSVSTLTIQRTQQEDSAVYLCASSGARYNEQFFGPGTRLTVL.

CDR3 loop: CASSYFQGMNTEAFF. The CDR3 bases are TGTGCCAGCAGTTACTTTCAGGGGATGAACACTGAAGCTTTCTTT. The V and J genes are TRBV6-5 and TRBJ1-1; TRBD1 is a possible D gene (6 bases). The germline V and J ends were trimmed by 1 base and 0 bases, with 9 bases remaining between them. The CDR3 spans 15 residues. CDR1 MNHEY and CDR2 SVGAGI come from the germline V gene.

J is TRBJ2-1 and V is TRBV19; 10 nucleotides line up with TRBD2. The CDR3 totals 12 residues. CDR1 and CDR2 from the germline V gene are LNHDA and SQIVND (reference sequence). J gave up 9 bases and V 8 bases, and 4 bases lay outside the gene matches. The CDR3 DNA reads as TGTGCCAGTGGGCTAGCGGGAGTTGAGCAGTTCTTC. This sequence encodes CASGLAGVEQFF.

This sequence joins TRBV7-2 and TRBJ2-7; D ambiguous. Germline CDR1 is SGHTA and CDR2 is FQGNSA. The ends were cut back, 3 bases at V and 0 bases at J, with 9 bases in the middle. This CDR3 contains 14 residues. The CDR3 DNA follows: TGTGCCAGCAGCTTCCAGGTTAGCTCCTACGAGCAGTACTTC. Its protein is CASSFQVSSYEQYF.

This rearrangement joins TRBV4-1 to TRBJ1-4; TRBD1 matches 7 bases. With V trimmed by 2 bases and J by 8 bases, 11 bases remained unmatched. This CDR3 has 16 amino acids. Germline CDR1 MGHRA, CDR2 YSYEKL. CDR3 region: CASSQPLRQGNEKLFF. CDR3 nucleotides: TGCGCCAGCAGCCAACCCCTTCGACAGGGAAACGAAAAACTGTTTTTT.

The CDR3 DNA follows: TGTGCCAGCAGCCCGGGACAGCCCTACCAAGAGACCCAGTACTTC. This translates into CASSPGQPYQETQYF. The J gene is TRBJ2-5, the V gene TRBV7-9; 7 bases align to TRBD1. The CDR3 is made up of 15 amino acids. In germline, CDR1 is SEHNR, CDR2 FQNEAQ (reference sequence). J was trimmed by 0 bases and V by 5 bases; bases with no gene match: 6.

This clonotype was counted between two and nine times. This rearrangement joins TRBV10-3 to TRBJ2-2; D unclear. CDR3 length equals 15 residues. Looked up from germline, CDR1 is ENHRY and CDR2 is SYGVKD. Trimming left V 0 bases short and J 3 bases short, with 8 bases between. The CDR3: CAISESGAYTGELFF. CDR3 DNA: TGTGCCATCAGTGAGTCTGGCGCCTACACCGGGGAGCTGTTTTTT.

This chain connects TRBV6-1 to TRBJ1-6, with TRBD1 matching 7 bases. The CDR3 is 18 residues long. Germline V CDR1 and CDR2: MNHNS, SASEGT. Losses at the gene ends were 4 bases for V and 2 bases for J; bases not matched to a gene: 11. This CDR3 reads CASSGPGTAIPYNSPLHF. As DNA, the CDR3 is TGTGCCAGCAGTGGACCTGGGACAGCAATTCCCTATAATTCACCCCTCCACTTT.

This sequence joins TRBV5-1 and TRBJ2-3, with 10 bases lining up with TRBD2. The V gene's germline CDR1 is SGHRS and CDR2 YFSETQ. V lost 3 bases to trimming and J lost 1 base; unmatched junction nucleotides: 2. The CDR3 runs to 15 residues. The CDR3 DNA sequence: TGCGCCAGCAGCTCAAGCGGGAGGGGCACAGATACGCAGTATTTT. It yields the protein CASSSSGRGTDTQYF.

This clonotype was detected only a few times. This chain uses TRBV5-1 with TRBJ2-2, with 14 bases lining up with TRBD2. CDR1 is SGHRS, CDR2 YFSETQ, per germline. The length of the CDR3 is 17 residues. Trimming removed 2 bases from V and 1 base from J; junction bases left unmatched: 1. The CDR3 sequence: CASSFGTSGRNTGELFF. The CDR3 nucleotides are TGCGCCAGCAGCTTCGGGACTAGCGGGAGGAACACCGGGGAGCTGTTTTTT.

This chain uses TRBV27 with TRBJ2-7, with TRBD2 as a possible D gene (7 bases). The CDR3 has 15 amino acids. Trimming removed 5 bases from V and 3 bases from J, with 17 bases in between. Per germline, CDR1 MNHEY and CDR2 SMNVEV (reference sequence). The CDR3 sequence is CASSPRGGGGYEQYF. The DNA for the CDR3 is TGTGCCAGCAGTCCCCGTGGGGGAGGGGGCTACGAGCAGTACTTC.

This clonotype was seen a few times. This chain uses TRBV20-1 with TRBJ2-7; D gene unclear. The germline CDR1 and CDR2 sequences are DFQATT and SNEGSKA (reference sequence). The CDR3 runs to 14 residues. The V end lost 3 bases, the J end lost 3 bases, and 15 bases lay between the germline ends. The CDR3 bases are TGCAGTGCTAGCGGGCAGGCAATCAACTACGAGCAGTACTTC. Protein: CSASGQAINYEQYF.

The rearrangement joins TRBV6-1 to TRBJ1-5; 7 bases are a match to TRBD1. Per germline, CDR1 MNHNS and CDR2 SASEGT. The CDR3 has 15 amino acids. V lost 3 bases to trimming and J lost 2 bases; unmatched junction nucleotides: 4. The CDR3 protein is CASSEGTEGNQPQHF. The DNA for the CDR3 is TGTGCCAGCAGTGAGGGGACAGAGGGCAATCAGCCCCAGCATTTT.

This clonotype was seen more than once but under ten times. This sequence joins TRBV20-1 and TRBJ2-3, with no clear D. V was cut by 5 bases and J by 1 base, with 13 bases left in between. Germline V gene lookup returns CDR1 DFQATT and CDR2 SNEGSKA (reference sequence). This CDR3 region has 14 residues. CDR3 in amino acids: CSAYTPGGTDTQYF. The CDR3 DNA reads as TGCAGTGCTTACACCCCTGGGGGCACAGATACGCAGTATTTT.

The rearrangement joins TRBV6-5 to TRBJ2-2; D call uncertain. The CDR3 length is 15 residues. From germline, CDR1 is MNHEY and CDR2 SVGAGI. The V end lost 1 base, the J end lost 2 bases, and 8 bases lay between the germline ends. CDR3 sequence: CASSYLGSNTGELFF. DNA for the CDR3: TGTGCCAGCAGTTACTTAGGGTCTAACACCGGGGAGCTGTTTTTT.

This chain joins TRBV7-2 and TRBJ2-3, with 7 bases that match TRBD2. The CDR3 covers 16 residues. Germline assignment: CDR1 SGHTA and CDR2 FQGNSA. J gave up 4 bases and V 8 bases, and 15 bases lay outside the gene matches. CDR3 sequence: CASYIPQRGLADTQYF. The CDR3 DNA sequence: TGTGCCAGCTATATCCCCCAGCGGGGACTTGCAGATACGCAGTATTTT.

The V call is TRBV7-9, the J call TRBJ1-2; 7 nucleotides align to TRBD1. V lost 4 bases to trimming and J lost 5 bases; unmatched junction nucleotides: 10. CDR3 length equals 15 residues. The V gene's germline CDR1 is SEHNR and CDR2 FQNEAQ (reference sequence). The CDR3 loop is CASSSTGQKGYGYTF. CDR3 in DNA: TGTGCCAGCAGCTCGACGGGACAGAAAGGGTATGGCTACACCTTC.

The genes are TRBV7-3 and TRBJ2-3, with D perhaps matching TRBD1 (5 bases). This CDR3 spans 15 amino acids. Trimming shortened V by 5 bases and J by 0 bases, and 12 bases separated the two germline ends. CDR1 is SGHTA and CDR2 is FQGTGA in the germline V gene. The CDR3, as DNA: TGTGCCAGCAGCATCGGACACCTTAGCACAGATACGCAGTATTTT. Its protein is CASSIGHLSTDTQYF.

The chain joins TRBV20-1 to TRBJ2-5; TRBD1 matches 9 bases. The CDR3 extends over 15 amino acids. With V trimmed by 5 bases and J by 7 bases, 14 bases remained unmatched. Looked up from germline, CDR1 is DFQATT and CDR2 is SNEGSKA (reference sequence). CDR3 amino acids: CSAPPGDREGGTQYF. As DNA, the CDR3 is TGCAGTGCTCCCCCTGGGGACAGGGAAGGCGGGACCCAGTACTTC.